This entry lists 6 T cell receptor beta chains sequenced from one sample in a study of cytomegalovirus exposure and HLA in healthy donors. The study ran its PCR with 60 Vbeta and 13 Jbeta primers. TCRdb keeps only in-frame clones here, not all; method: immunoSEQ multiplex PCR. There are over 100,000 clones in the sample; approximately 73% occur only once, and around 7.7% lies in the top ten. Sequenced sample: PBMCs. Source of these receptors: a man in his forties in good health and CMV-seronegative.

This clone was counted only a few times. The chain has TRBV4-1 and TRBJ2-7; 7 positions match TRBD1. CDR1 and CDR2 from the germline V gene are MGHRA and YSYEKL. V dropped 1 base and J dropped 1; count of bases not matched to a gene: 19. CDR3 length equals 20 residues. DNA for the CDR3: TGCGCCAGCAGCCAAGTGAGCCCTTCACTTCACGGGACAGCTTCCTACGAGCAGTACTTC. As protein: CASSQVSPSLHGTASYEQYF.

The chain joins TRBV19 to TRBJ1-2; D gene uncertain. The CDR3 totals 13 residues. Trimming took off 0 bases at V and 5 bases at J, with 7 bases between the two ends. In germline, CDR1 is LNHDA, CDR2 SQIVND (reference sequence). The CDR3 spells CASSIDQLYGYTF. The CDR3, as DNA: TGTGCCAGTAGTATAGATCAACTTTATGGCTACACCTTC.

The rearrangement uses TRBV27 and TRBJ2-3, with 9 bases lining up with TRBD1. There are 15 residues in the CDR3. Per the germline V gene, CDR1 is MNHEY and CDR2 is SMNVEV (reference sequence). V lost 5 bases to trimming and J lost 3 bases; unmatched junction nucleotides: 6. The DNA of the CDR3 is TGTGCCAGCAGTCCCCAGACAGGGGGTACAGATACGCAGTATTTT. Translating gives CASSPQTGGTDTQYF.

This clone was seen a handful of times. This rearrangement joins TRBV6-5 to TRBJ1-1, with 7 bases matching TRBD1. CDR3 length: 14 amino acids. Germline V gives CDR1 MNHEY, CDR2 SVGAGI. The V segment lost 4 bases and the J segment 4 bases; nucleotides outside the gene matches: 6. CDR3 region: CASSLTGLGTEAFF. CDR3 in DNA: TGTGCCAGCAGTTTGACAGGGCTGGGCACTGAAGCTTTCTTT.

J is TRBJ2-7 and V is TRBV7-6; D may be TRBD1 (6 bases). This CDR3 is built from 13 residues. The germline V gene has CDR1 SGHVS and CDR2 FNYEAQ. The V gene lost 5 bases and the J gene lost 5 bases, with 13 bases spanning the gap. CDR3 nucleotides: TGTGCCAGCAGCCCCACAGGGTACGACGAGCAGTACTTC. Amino acid sequence: CASSPTGYDEQYF. Looking up the rest from reference TRBV7-6 and TRBJ2-7 gives the full variable domain: GAGVSQSPRYKVTKRGQDVALRCDPISGHVSLYWYRQALGQGPEFLTYFNYEAQQDKSGLPNDRFSAERPEGSISTLTIQRTEQRDSAMYRCASSPTGYDEQYFGPGTRLTVT.

This clone has only a few counts. This sequence joins TRBV5-4 and TRBJ2-5, with TRBD1 as a possible D gene (5 bases). The germline V gene has CDR1 SGHNT and CDR2 YYREEE (reference sequence). V was trimmed by 2 bases and J by 2 bases, leaving 10 bases between them. CDR3 length: 14 residues. In DNA, the CDR3 is TGTGCCAGCAGCTTAGGGGAAAATCAAGAGACCCAGTACTTC. Amino acid sequence: CASSLGENQETQYF.